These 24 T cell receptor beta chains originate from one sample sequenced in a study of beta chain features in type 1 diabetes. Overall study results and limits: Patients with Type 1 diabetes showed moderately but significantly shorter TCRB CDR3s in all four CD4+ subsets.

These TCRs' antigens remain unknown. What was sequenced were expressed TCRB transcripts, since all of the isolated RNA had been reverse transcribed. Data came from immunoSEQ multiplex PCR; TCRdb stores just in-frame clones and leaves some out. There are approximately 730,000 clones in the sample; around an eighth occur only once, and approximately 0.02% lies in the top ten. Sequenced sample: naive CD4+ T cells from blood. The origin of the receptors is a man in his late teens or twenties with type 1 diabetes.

The DNA for the CDR3 is TGTGCCAGCAGCTGGGTAGCGGTCCACAATGAGCAGTTCTTC. Translation: CASSWVAVHNEQFF. The chain carries TRBV7-8 and TRBJ2-1, with D maybe TRBD2 (6 bases). In germline, CDR1 is SGHVS, CDR2 FQNEAQ. This CDR3 is built from 14 residues. V was shortened by 4 bases and J by 5 bases, with 12 bases between the two germline ends.

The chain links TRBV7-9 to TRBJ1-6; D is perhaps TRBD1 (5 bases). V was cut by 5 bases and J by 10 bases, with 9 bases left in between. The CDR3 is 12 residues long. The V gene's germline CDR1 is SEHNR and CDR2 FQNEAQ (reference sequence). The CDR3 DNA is TGTGCCAGCAGCCGCGAGGGGTCACCCCTCCACTTT. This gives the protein CASSREGSPLHF.

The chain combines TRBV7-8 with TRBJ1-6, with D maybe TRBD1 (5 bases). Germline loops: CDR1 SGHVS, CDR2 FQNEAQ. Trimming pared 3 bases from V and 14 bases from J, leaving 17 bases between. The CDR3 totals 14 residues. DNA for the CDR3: TGTGCCAGCAGCTTGGGGGATCCCTTTAAATCCCTCCACTTT. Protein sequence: CASSLGDPFKSLHF.

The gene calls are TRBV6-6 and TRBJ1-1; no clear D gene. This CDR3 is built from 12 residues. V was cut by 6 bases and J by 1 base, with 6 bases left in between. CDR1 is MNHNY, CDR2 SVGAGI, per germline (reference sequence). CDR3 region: CASSPRNTEAFF. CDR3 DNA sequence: TGTGCCAGCAGCCCCCGGAACACTGAAGCTTTCTTT.

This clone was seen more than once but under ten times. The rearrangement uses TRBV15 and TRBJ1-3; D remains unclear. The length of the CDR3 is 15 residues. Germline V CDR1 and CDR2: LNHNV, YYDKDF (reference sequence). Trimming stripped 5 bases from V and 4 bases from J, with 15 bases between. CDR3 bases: TGTGCCACCAGCCCGACTCCTTCGGTCGGAAACACCATATATTTT. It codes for CATSPTPSVGNTIYF.

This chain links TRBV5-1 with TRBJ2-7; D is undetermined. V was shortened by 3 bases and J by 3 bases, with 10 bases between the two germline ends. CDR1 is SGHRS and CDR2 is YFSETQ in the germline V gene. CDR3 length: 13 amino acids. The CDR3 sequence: CASSSVDLYEQYF. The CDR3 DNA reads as TGCGCCAGCAGCTCGGTGGACCTCTACGAGCAGTACTTC.

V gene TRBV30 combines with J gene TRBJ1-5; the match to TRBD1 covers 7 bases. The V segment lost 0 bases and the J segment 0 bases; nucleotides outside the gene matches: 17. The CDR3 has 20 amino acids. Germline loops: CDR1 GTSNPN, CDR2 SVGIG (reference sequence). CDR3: CAWSVKGVWATGPSNQPQHF. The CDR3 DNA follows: TGTGCCTGGAGTGTAAAGGGCGTTTGGGCGACAGGGCCTAGCAATCAGCCCCAGCATTTT.

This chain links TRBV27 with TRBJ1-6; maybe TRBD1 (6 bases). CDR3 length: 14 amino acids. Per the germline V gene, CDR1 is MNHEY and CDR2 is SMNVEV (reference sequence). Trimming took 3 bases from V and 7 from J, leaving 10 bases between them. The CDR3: CASSFPQGNSPLHF. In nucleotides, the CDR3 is TGTGCCAGCAGTTTCCCCCAGGGGAATTCACCCCTCCACTTT.

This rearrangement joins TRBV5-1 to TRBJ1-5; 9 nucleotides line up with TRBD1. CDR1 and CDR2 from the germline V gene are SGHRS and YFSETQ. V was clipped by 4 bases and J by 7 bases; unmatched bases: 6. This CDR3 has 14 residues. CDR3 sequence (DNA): TGCGCCAGCAGCCCGGAGGGACAGGGACAGCCCCAGCATTTT. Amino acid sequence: CASSPEGQGQPQHF.

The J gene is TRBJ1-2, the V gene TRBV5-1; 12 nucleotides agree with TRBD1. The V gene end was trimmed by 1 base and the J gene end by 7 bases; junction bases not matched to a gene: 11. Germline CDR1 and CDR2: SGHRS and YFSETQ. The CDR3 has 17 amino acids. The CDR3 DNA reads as TGCGCCAGCAGCTTGAGATCACCGGGACAGGGGGCCGGTGGCTACACCTTC. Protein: CASSLRSPGQGAGGYTF.

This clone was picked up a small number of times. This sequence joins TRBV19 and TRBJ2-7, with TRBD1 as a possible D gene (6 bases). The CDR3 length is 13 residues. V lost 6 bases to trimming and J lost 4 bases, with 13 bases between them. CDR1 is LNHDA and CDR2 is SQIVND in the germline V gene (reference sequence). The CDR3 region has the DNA TGTGCCAGTAGGATGACAGGAGCGTACGAGCAGTACTTC. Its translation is CASRMTGAYEQYF.

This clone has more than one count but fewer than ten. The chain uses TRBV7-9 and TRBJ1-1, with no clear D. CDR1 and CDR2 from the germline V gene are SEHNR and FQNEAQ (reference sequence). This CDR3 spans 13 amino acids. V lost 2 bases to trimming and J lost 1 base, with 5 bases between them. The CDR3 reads CASSLTQNTEAFF. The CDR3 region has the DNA TGTGCCAGCAGCTTAACCCAGAACACTGAAGCTTTCTTT. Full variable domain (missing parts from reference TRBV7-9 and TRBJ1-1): DTGVSQNPRHKITKRGQNVTFRCDPISEHNRLYWYRQTLGQGPEFLTYFQNEAQLEKSRLLSDRFSAERPKGSFSTLEIQRTEQGDSAMYLCASSLTQNTEAFFGQGTRLTVV.

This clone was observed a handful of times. CDR3 sequence (DNA): TGTGCCTGGCACTGGACAGGGGCCTTAGCTTTCTTT. Its translation: CAWHWTGALAFF. The rearrangement links TRBV30 to TRBJ1-1; 9 nucleotides align to TRBD1. Germline V gene sequence: CDR1 GTSNPN, CDR2 SVGIG (reference sequence). The CDR3 loop spans 12 amino acids. V shed 5 bases, J shed 10 bases, and the junction held 8 bases outside the gene matches.

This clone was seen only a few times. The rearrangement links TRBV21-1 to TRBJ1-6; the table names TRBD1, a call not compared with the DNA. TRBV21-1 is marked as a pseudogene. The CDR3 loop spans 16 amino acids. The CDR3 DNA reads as TGTGCCAGCAGCGGGCGGGACAGGGGCCTACGTTCACCCCTCCACTTT. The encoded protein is CASSGRDRGLRSPLHF.

The CDR3 is CASSFAALSTEAFF. CDR3 sequence (DNA): TGTGCCAGCAGCTTTGCGGCTTTAAGCACTGAAGCTTTCTTT. The J gene is TRBJ1-1, the V gene TRBV5-4; D is uncertain. CDR3 length: 14 amino acids. CDR1 and CDR2 (germline): SGHNT, YYREEE (reference sequence). V was shortened by 2 bases and J by 4 bases, with 12 bases between the two germline ends.

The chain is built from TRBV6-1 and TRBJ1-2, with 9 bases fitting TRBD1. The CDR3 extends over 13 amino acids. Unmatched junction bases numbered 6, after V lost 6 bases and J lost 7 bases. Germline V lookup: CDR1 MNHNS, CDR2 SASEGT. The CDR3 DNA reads TGTGCCAGCAGACTTACAGGGGGCGGTGGCTACACCTTC. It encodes CASRLTGGGGYTF.

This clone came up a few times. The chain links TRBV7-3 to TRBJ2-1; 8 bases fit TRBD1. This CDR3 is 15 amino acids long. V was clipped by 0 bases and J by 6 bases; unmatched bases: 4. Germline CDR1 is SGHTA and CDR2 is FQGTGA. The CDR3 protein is CASSLTGTGFNEQFF. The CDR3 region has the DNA TGTGCCAGCAGCTTAACAGGGACAGGCTTCAATGAGCAGTTCTTC.

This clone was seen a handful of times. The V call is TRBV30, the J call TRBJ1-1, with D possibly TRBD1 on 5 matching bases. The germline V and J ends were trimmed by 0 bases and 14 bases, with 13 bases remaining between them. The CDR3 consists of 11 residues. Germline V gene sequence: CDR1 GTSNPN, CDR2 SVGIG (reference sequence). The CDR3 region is CAWSVWGWGFF. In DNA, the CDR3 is TGTGCCTGGAGTGTATGGGGGTGGGGCTTCTTT. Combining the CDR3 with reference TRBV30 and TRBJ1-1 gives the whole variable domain SQTIHQWPATLVQPVGSPLSLECTVEGTSNPNLYWYRQAAGRGLQLLFYSVGIGQISSEVPQNLSASRPQDRQFILSSKKLLLSDSGFYLCAWSVWGWGFFGQGTRLTVV.

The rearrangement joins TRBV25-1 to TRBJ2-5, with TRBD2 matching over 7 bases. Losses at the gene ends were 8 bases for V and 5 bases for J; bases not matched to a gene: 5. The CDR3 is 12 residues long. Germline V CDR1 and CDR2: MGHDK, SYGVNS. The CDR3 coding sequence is TGTGCCAGCCTAGCTAGCGGCGAGACCCAGTACTTC. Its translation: CASLASGETQYF.

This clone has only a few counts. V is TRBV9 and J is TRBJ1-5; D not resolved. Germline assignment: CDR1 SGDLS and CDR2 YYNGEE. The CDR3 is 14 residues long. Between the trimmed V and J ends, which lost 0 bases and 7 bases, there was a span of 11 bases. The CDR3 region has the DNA TGTGCCAGCAGCGTAGAGGACCGGGGACAGCCCCAGCATTTT. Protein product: CASSVEDRGQPQHF.

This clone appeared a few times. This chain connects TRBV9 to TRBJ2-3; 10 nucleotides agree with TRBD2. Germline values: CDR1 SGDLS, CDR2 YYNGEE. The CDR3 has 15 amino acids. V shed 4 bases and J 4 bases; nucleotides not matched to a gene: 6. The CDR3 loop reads CASSISGGTPDTQYF. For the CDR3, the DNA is TGTGCCAGCAGCATTAGCGGGGGGACACCAGATACGCAGTATTTT.

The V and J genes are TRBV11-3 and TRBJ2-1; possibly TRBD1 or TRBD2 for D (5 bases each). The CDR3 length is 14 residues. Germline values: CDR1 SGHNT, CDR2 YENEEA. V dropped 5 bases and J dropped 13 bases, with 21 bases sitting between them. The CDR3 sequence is CASSRPEGRNVQFF. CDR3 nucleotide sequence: TGTGCCAGCAGCCGCCCCGAGGGGCGTAATGTACAGTTCTTC.

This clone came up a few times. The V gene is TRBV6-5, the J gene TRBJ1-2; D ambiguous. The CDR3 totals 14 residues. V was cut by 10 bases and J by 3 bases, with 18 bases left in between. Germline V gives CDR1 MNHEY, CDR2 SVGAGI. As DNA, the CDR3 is TGTGCCACCCGTCCGGACGGAACCCACTATGGCTACACCTTC. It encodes CATRPDGTHYGYTF.

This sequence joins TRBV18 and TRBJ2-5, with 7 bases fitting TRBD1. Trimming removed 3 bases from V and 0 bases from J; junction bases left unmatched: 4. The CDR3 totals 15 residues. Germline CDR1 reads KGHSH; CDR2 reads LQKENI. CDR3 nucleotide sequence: TGTGCCAGCTCACCCTTGGGACAGAACCAAGAGACCCAGTACTTC. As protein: CASSPLGQNQETQYF.